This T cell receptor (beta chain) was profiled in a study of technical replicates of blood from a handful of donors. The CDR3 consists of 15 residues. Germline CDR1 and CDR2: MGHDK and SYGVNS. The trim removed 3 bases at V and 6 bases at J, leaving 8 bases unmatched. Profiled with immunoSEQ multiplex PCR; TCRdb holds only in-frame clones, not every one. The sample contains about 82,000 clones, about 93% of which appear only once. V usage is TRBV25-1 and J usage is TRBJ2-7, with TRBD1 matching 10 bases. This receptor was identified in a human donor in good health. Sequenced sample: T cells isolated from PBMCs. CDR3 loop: CASSDTGTGVGEQYF. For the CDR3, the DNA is TGTGCCAGCAGTGACACCGGGACAGGGGTGGGCGAGCAGTACTTC.